This entry concerns a single T cell receptor (beta chain). Antigen unknown. TCRdb re-called the multiplex PCR reads with MiXCR, one entry per CDR3 protein. In the table there are approximately 210,000 distinct CDR3 sequences, about 30% of which are singletons. V shed 8 bases and J 5 bases; nucleotides not matched to a gene: 11. The CDR3 runs 13 residues. Per the germline V gene, CDR1 is DFQATT and CDR2 is SNEGSKA (reference sequence). This sample was included in a study of breast tumors, draining lymph nodes, adjacent tissues. Findings of the study overall: Data fit most tumor T cells coming from lymph node, expanding in tumor.

Breast cancer patients provided tissue from their axillary draining lymph nodes. This TCR was sampled from a female donor with breast cancer. Some clones in this sample may be carry-over from other donors' samples. V usage is TRBV20-1 and J usage is TRBJ2-7; 8 bases match TRBD2. Input material: axillary lymph node tissue. The chain's CDR3 is CSPNSGSGDEQYF. The CDR3 coding sequence is TGCAGTCCGAACAGCGGGAGTGGCGACGAGCAGTACTTC.